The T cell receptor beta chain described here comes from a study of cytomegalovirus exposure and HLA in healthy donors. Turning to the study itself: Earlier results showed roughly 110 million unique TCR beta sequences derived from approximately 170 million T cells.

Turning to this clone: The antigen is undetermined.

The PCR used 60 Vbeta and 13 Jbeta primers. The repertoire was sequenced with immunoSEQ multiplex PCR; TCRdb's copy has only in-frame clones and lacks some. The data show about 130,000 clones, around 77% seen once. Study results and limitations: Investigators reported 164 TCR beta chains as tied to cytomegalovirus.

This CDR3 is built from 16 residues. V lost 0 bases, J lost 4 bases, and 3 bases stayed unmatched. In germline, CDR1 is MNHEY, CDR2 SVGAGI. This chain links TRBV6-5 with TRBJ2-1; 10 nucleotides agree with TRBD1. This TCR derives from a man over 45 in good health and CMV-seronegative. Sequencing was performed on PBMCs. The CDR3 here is CASSYSGTGVYNEQFF. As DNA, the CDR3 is TGTGCCAGCAGTTACTCAGGGACAGGGGTTTACAATGAGCAGTTCTTC.